This T cell receptor (beta chain) is from a study of T cell responses to AZD1222 COVID-19 vaccine. Germline V gene sequence: CDR1 MDHEN, CDR2 SYDVKM. This CDR3 has 16 residues. V lost 2 bases and J lost 0, with 10 bases in between. Clones were sequenced by immunoSEQ multiplex PCR, and TCRdb holds only the in-frame ones, with some missing. The profile covers around 100,000 clones, with around 90% appearing a single time and around 15% taken by the ten largest. This sequence was found in an adult in good health. The J gene is TRBJ2-2, the V gene TRBV28; D gene ambiguous. The starting material was peripheral blood, obtained on day 0 of AZD1222 vaccination. CDR3 residues: CASSLIPETNTGELFF. The CDR3 DNA is TGTGCCAGCAGTTTAATTCCGGAAACGAACACCGGGGAGCTGTTTTTT. Full variable domain (remainder filled in from reference TRBV28 and TRBJ2-2): DVKVTQSSRYLVKRTGEKVFLECVQDMDHENMFWYRQDPGLGLRLIYFSYDVKMKEKGDIPEGYSVSREKKERFSLILESASTNQTSMYLCASSLIPETNTGELFFGEGSRLTVL.